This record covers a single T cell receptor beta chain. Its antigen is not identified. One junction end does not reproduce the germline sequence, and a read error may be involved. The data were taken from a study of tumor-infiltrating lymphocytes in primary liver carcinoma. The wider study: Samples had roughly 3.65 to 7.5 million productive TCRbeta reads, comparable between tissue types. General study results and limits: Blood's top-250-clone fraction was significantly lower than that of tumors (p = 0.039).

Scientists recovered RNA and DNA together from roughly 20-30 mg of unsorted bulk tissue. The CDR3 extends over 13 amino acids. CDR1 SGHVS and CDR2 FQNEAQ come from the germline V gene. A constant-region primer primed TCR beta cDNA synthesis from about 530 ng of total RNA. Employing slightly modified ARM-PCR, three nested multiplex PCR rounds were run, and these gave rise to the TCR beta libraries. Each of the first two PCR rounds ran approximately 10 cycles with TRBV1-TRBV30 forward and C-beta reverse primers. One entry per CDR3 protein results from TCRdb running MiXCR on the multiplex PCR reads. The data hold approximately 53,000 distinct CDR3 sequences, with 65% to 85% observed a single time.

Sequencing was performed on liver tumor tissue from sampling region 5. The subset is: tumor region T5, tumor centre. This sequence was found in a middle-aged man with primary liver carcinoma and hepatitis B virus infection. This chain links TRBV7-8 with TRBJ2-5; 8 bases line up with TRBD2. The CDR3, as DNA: TGTGCCAGCACTCTCGGGGGGGTAAAGACCCATTACTTC. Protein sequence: CASTLGGVKTHYF.